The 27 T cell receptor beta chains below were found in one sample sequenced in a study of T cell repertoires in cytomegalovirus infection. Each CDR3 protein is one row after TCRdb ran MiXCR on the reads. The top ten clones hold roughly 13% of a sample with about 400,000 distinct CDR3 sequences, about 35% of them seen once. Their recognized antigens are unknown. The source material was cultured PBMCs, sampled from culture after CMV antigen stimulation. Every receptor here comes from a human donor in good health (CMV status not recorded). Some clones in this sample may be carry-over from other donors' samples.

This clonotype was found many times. The CDR3 spells CASSPVAGGPGTEAFF. The CDR3 DNA reads TGTGCCAGCAGCCCCGTGGCAGGCGGCCCGGGGACTGAAGCTTTCTTT. The genes are TRBV7-2 and TRBJ1-1; D call uncertain. Trimming removed 5 bases from V and 5 bases from J, with 21 bases in between. CDR3 size: 16 residues. Per germline, CDR1 SGHTA and CDR2 FQGNSA.

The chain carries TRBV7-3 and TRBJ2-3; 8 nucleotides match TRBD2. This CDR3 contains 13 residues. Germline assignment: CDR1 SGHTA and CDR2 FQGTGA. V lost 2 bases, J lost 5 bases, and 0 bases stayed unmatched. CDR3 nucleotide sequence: TGTGCCAGCAGCTTACGGGAGGGAGATACGCAGTATTTT. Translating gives CASSLREGDTQYF.

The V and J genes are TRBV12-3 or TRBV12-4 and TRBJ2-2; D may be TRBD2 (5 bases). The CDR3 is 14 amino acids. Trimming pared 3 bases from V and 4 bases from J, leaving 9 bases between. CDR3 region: CASSFLAPTGELFF. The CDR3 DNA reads TGTGCCAGCAGTTTCCTAGCCCCCACCGGGGAGCTGTTTTTT.

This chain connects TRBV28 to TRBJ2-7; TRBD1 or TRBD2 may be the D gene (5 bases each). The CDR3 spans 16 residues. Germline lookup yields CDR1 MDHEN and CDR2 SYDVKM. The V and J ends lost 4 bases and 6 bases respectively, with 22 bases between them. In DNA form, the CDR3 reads TGTGCCAGCAGTTCCCCGGGGACGGGCCTGGCTTCCGAGCAGTACTTC. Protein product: CASSSPGTGLASEQYF.

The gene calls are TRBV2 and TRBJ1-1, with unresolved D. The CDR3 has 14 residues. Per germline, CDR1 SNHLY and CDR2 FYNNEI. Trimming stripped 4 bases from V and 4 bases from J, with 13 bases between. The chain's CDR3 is CASSVSGWSTEAFF. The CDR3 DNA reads TGTGCCAGCAGTGTGTCCGGGTGGAGCACTGAAGCTTTCTTT.

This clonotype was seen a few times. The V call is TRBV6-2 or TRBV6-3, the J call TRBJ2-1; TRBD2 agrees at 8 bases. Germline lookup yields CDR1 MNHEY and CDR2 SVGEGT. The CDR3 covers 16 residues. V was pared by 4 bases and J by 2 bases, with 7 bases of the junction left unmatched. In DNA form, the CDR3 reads TGTGCCAGCAGTTTGTATAGCGGGATCCCCTACAATGAGCAGTTCTTC. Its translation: CASSLYSGIPYNEQFF.

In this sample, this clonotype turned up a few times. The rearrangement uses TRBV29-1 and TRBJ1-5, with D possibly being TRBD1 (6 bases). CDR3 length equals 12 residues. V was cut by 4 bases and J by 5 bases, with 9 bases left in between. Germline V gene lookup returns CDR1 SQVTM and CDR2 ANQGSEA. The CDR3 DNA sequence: TGCAGCGTTGGGCAGGGGTATCAGCCCCAGCATTTT. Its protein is CSVGQGYQPQHF. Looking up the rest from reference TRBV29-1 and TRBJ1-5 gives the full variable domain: SAVISQKPSRDICQRGTSLTIQCQVDSQVTMMFWYRQQPGQSLTLIATANQGSEATYESGFVIDKFPISRPNLTFSTLTVSNMSPEDSSIYLCSVGQGYQPQHFGDGTRLSIL.

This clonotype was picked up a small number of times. The CDR3, as DNA: TGTGCCAGCAGCCCCCGGACACAGAACACCGGGGAGCTGTTTTTT. This translates into CASSPRTQNTGELFF. The gene calls are TRBV7-3 and TRBJ2-2, with D possibly matching TRBD1 (5 bases). CDR1 is SGHTA and CDR2 is FQGTGA in the germline V gene. The CDR3 has 15 amino acids. Trimming took off 5 bases at V and 1 base at J, with 11 bases between the two ends.

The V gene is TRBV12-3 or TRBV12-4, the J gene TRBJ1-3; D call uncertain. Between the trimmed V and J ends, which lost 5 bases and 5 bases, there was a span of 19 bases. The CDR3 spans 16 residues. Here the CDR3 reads CASSPIGAQFRNTIYF. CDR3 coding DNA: TGTGCCAGCAGTCCCATAGGAGCCCAATTCAGAAACACCATATATTTT.

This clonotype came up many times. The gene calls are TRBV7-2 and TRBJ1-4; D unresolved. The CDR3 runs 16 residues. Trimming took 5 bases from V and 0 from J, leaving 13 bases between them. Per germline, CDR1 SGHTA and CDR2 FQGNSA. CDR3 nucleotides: TGTGCCAGCAGCCCGGACGGGCCAGCAACTAATGAAAAACTGTTTTTT. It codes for CASSPDGPATNEKLFF.

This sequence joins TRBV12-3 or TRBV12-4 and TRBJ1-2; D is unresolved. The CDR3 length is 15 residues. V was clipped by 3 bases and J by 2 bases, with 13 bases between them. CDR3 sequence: CASSFGRDPNYGYTF. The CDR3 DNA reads TGTGCCAGCAGTTTTGGTAGAGACCCAAACTATGGCTACACCTTC.

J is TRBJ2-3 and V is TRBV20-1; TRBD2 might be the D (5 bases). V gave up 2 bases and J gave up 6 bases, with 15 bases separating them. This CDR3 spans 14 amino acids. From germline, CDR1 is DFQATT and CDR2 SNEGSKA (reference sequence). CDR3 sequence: CSARSTSQEDTQYF. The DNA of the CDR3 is TGCAGTGCTAGATCCACTAGTCAGGAGGATACGCAGTATTTT.

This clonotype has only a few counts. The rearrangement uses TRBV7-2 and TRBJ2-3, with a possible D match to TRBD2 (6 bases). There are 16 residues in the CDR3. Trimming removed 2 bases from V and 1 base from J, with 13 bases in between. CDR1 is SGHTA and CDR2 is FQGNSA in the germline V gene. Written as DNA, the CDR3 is TGTGCCAGCAGCTTACGGGGACTTCTCGGCACAGATACGCAGTATTTT. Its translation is CASSLRGLLGTDTQYF.

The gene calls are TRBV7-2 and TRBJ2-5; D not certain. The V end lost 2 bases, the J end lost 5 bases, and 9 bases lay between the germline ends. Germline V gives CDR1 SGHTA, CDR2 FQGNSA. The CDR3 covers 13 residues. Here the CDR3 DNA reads TGTGCCAGCAGCTTACGTGTGCGGGAGACCCAGTACTTC. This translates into CASSLRVRETQYF.

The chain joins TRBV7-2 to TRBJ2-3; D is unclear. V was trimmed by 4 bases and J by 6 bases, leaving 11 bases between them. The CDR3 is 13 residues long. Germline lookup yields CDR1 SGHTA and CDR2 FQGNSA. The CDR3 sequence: CASSYSLGDTQYF. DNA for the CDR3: TGTGCCAGCAGCTACTCGCTGGGGGATACGCAGTATTTT.

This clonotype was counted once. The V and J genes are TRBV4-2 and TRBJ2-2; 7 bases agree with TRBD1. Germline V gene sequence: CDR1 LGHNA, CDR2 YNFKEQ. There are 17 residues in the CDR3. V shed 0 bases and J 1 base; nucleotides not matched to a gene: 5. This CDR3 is CASSQDLRTGNTGELFF. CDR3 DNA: TGTGCCAGCAGCCAAGATTTGCGGACAGGGAACACCGGGGAGCTGTTTTTT.

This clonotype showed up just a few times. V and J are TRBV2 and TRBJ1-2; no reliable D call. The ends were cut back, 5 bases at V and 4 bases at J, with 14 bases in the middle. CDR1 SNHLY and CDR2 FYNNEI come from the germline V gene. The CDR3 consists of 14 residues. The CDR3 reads CASSSRVESYGYTF. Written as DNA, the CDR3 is TGTGCCAGCAGTAGTAGGGTTGAGAGCTATGGCTACACCTTC.

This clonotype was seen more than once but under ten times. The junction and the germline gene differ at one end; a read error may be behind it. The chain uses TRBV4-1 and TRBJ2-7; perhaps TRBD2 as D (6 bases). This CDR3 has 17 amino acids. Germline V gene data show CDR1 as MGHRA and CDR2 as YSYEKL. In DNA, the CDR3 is TGTGCCAGCAGCCAAGAAATAGCGGAGGCACAGATTTCCGAGCAGTACTTC. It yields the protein CASSQEIAEAQISEQYF.

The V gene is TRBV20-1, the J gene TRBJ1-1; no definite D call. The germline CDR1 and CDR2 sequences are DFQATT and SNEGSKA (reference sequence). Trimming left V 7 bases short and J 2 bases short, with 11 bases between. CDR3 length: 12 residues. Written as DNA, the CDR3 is TGCAGTGTTTCCCCGGACAACACTGAAGCTTTCTTT. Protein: CSVSPDNTEAFF.

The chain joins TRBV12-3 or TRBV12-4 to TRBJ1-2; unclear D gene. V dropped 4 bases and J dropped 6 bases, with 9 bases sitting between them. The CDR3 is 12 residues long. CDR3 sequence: CASSSGVHGYTF. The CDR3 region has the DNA TGTGCCAGCAGTTCCGGGGTACATGGCTACACCTTC.

The CDR3 sequence: CSATRDSNTEAFF. CDR3 nucleotides: TGCAGTGCTACCCGGGACAGCAACACTGAAGCTTTCTTT. The chain joins TRBV20-1 to TRBJ1-1, with 7 nucleotides matching TRBD1. V shed 4 bases and J 2 bases; nucleotides not matched to a gene: 4. The CDR3 length is 13 residues. Germline V gives CDR1 DFQATT, CDR2 SNEGSKA (reference sequence).

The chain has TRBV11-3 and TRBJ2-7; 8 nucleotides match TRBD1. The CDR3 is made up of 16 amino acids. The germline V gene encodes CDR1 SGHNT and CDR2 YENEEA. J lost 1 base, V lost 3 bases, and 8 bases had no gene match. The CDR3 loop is CASSLSGGRESYEQYF. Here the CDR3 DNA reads TGTGCCAGCAGCTTGTCAGGGGGCCGTGAATCCTACGAGCAGTACTTC. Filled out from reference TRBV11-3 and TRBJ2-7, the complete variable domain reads EAGVVQSPRYKIIEKKQPVAFWCNPISGHNTLYWYLQNLGQGPELLIRYENEEAVDDSQLPKDRFSAERLKGVDSTLKIQPAELGDSAVYLCASSLSGGRESYEQYFGPGTRLTVT.

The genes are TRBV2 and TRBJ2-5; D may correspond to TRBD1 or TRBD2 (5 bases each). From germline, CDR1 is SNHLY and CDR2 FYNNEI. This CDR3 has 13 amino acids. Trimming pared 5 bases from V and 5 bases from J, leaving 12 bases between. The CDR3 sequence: CASSWDGRETQYF. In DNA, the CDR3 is TGTGCCAGCAGTTGGGACGGTAGGGAGACCCAGTACTTC. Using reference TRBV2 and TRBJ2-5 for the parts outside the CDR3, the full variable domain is EPEVTQTPSHQVTQMGQEVILRCVPISNHLYFYWYRQILGQKVEFLVSFYNNEISEKSEIFDDQFSVERPDGSNFTLKIRSTKLEDSAMYFCASSWDGRETQYFGPGTRLLVL.

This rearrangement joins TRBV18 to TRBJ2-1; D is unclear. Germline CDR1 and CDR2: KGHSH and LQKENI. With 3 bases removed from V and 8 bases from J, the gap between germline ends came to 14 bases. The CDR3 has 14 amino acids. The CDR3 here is CASSPPSDRHEQFF. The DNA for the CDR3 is TGTGCCAGCTCACCTCCTAGTGATAGACATGAGCAGTTCTTC.

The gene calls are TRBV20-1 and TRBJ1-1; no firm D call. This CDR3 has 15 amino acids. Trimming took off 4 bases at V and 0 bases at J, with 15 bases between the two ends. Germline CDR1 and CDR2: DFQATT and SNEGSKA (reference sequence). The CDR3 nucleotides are TGCAGTGCTATGCCCGCCCGGCCGATGAACACTGAAGCTTTCTTT. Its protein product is CSAMPARPMNTEAFF.

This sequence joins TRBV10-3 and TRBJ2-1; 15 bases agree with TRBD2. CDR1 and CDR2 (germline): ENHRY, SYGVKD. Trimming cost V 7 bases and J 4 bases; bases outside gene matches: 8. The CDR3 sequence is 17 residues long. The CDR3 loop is CAITPWTSGRVYNEQFF. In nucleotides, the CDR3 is TGTGCCATCACCCCATGGACTAGCGGGAGGGTTTACAATGAGCAGTTCTTC.

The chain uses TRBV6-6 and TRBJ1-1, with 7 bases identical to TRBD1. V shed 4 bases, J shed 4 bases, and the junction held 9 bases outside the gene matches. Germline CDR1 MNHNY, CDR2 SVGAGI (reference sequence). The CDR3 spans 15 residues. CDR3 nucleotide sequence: TGTGCCAGCAGTTTCACTTCAAACAGGGGCACTGAAGCTTTCTTT. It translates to CASSFTSNRGTEAFF.